The clone carrying this T cell receptor (beta chain) was recorded at least ten times. The antigen is unknown. Time point meaning: longitudinal time-point 2. This entry is derived from a study of neurological immune-mediated disorders. Notes on the study in general: Across subjects, expanded clones had no CDR3 amino acid sequences in common, pointing to private repertoires in all groups.

This CDR3 has 15 amino acids. V shed 3 bases and J 4 bases; nucleotides not matched to a gene: 6. A single record per CDR3 protein comes from TCRdb applying MiXCR to the 5' RACE reads. The data contain 70,000 to 95,000 distinct CDR3 sequences, approximately 13% of them singletons. This sequence joins TRBV12-3 or TRBV12-4 and TRBJ2-7; 10 nucleotides match TRBD2. The TCR originated in a female donor with HTLV-1-associated myelopathy (HAM/TSP). Source material: PBMCs. The CDR3 is CASSFSLAGVYEQYF. The CDR3, as DNA: TGTGCCAGCAGTTTCAGTCTAGCGGGGGTATACGAGCAGTACTTC.